This entry describes one T cell receptor (beta chain). Germline CDR1 reads SGHVS; CDR2 reads FNYEAQ. This CDR3 has 16 residues. Trimming stripped 1 base from V and 3 bases from J, with 15 bases between. Sequencing was performed with immunoSEQ multiplex PCR; in TCRdb, only in-frame clones are kept and a portion is missing. Of 250,000 to 300,000 clones listed, 80% to 90% are singletons. All enrollees were roughly 18 to 89 years old and from under 25 US areas. Donors in Cohort 3 counted as recovered after two negative PCRs, clearance, or symptom resolution. These data come from a study of blood T cell repertoires in COVID-19. For the study at large: Acute-phase and convalescent COVID-19 samples originated in the United States, Italy and Spain. T cells, B-cell-depleted T cells, or PBMCs provided the cDNA or gDNA that served as material.

The V gene is TRBV7-6, the J gene TRBJ1-1; weak D call: TRBD1 (6 bases). The receptor's source is a woman aged 45-60 years who had recovered from COVID-19. Sequenced sample: PBMCs or T cells enriched from blood (not recorded which). CDR3 sequence reads: CASSLEGRGHYTEAFF. The DNA for the CDR3 is TGTGCCAGCAGCTTAGAGGGGCGGGGGCATTACACTGAAGCTTTCTTT.